The entry below gives a single T cell receptor beta chain sequence along with its context. The antigen is not known. The sample is drawn from a study of OX40 agonist ivuxolimab in advanced cancers. About the research overall: Patients took ivuxolimab, an agonistic anti-OX40 (CD134) antibody. Dose-escalation patients' cancers were hepatocellular carcinoma, melanoma, renal cell or head and neck cancer. Study-wide findings and caveats: There was clonal expansion of CD4+ and CD8+ blood T cells by week 6 at 0.1 to 3.0 mg/kg.

Sequencing used immunoSEQ multiplex PCR; TCRdb keeps in-frame clones, though not all of them. The data show 70,000 or so clones, about four fifths seen once. This CDR3 comprises 15 residues. The V gene's germline CDR1 is GTSNPN and CDR2 SVGIG (reference sequence). Trimming took off 0 bases at V and 0 bases at J, with 6 bases between the two ends. The TCR was taken from an adult with an advanced solid tumor such as melanoma, head and neck, liver or kidney cancer. This sample comprised CD4+ or CD8+ T cells sorted from blood, obtained in a trial of the OX40 agonist ivuxolimab. V is TRBV30 and J is TRBJ1-6; D gene uncertain. The CDR3 loop is CAWSVASSYNSPLHF. The CDR3 coding sequence is TGTGCCTGGAGTGTGGCCAGCTCCTATAATTCACCCCTCCACTTT.